Included here is one T cell receptor (beta chain) sequence, with context. The record originates from a study of monozygotic twins with inflammatory bowel disease. TCRdb re-analyzed the 5' RACE reads; it lists each CDR3 protein once, without DNA. The sample table includes approximately 330,000 distinct CDR3 sequences. The length of the CDR3 is 13 residues. Germline values: CDR1 SQVTM, CDR2 ANQGSEA. The specimen was blood. The chain recombines TRBV29-1 with TRBJ2-3; there is no DNA to check the TCRdb D call of TRBD2. This TCR was sampled from a human donor with ulcerative colitis or Crohn's disease, or a healthy co-twin of an affected twin (not recorded which). This chain's CDR3 is CSVDLANTDTQYF.